This is a list of T cell receptor beta chains from one sample in a study of shared clonotypes between healthy human individuals. Some clones are missing from TCRdb's copy, which holds only in-frame ones; the method was immunoSEQ multiplex PCR. The table has 1,500,000 or so clones, approximately 97% seen once; the top ten hold 1.2%. Sequenced sample: naive CD4+ T cells sorted from blood. The receptors here all came from a man aged 25 to 45 in good health. CDR3s include the opening cysteine and the closing phenylalanine or tryptophan. A D gene is named only where the DNA matches it firmly. Clone size is stated in some rows and not others, as once, few, many or a class when expanded.

J: TRBJ1-2; D: TRBD1; size: .; V: TRBV9; DNA: TGTGCCAGCAGCGTAGGTACAGGGGCTTTTCTTGGCTACACCTTC; CDR3: CASSVGTGAFLGYTF
J: TRBJ1-2; D: TRBD1; size: .; V: TRBV5-1; DNA: TGCGCCAGCAGCTTGGAGACAGGGGGGGGTGGCTACACCTTC; CDR3: CASSLETGGGGYTF
J: TRBJ2-5; D: .; size: .; V: TRBV18; DNA: TGTGCCAGCTCACCGGGGCAGGGAGAGACCCAGTACTTC; CDR3: CASSPGQGETQYF
J: TRBJ2-1; D: TRBD2; size: .; V: TRBV7-3; DNA: TGTGCCAGCAGCGCAATCCCTAGCGGGGGTTCCTACAATGAGCAGTTCTTC; CDR3: CASSAIPSGGSYNEQFF
J: TRBJ2-4; D: .; size: .; V: TRBV11-2; DNA: TGTGCCAGCAGCTTAGCGGGAGCCAAAAACATTCAGTACTTC; CDR3: CASSLAGAKNIQYF
J: TRBJ2-7; D: TRBD1; size: .; V: TRBV7-2; DNA: TGTGCCAGCCGGAGACAGGGGGTCTACGAGCAGTACTTC; CDR3: CASRRQGVYEQYF
J: TRBJ1-4; D: TRBD1; size: once; V: TRBV5-1; DNA: TGCGCCAGCAGCGTAGGACAGGGTGAAAAACTGTTTTTT; CDR3: CASSVGQGEKLFF
J: TRBJ2-4; D: .; size: .; V: TRBV5-1; DNA: TGCGCCAGCAGCTTGGGAGGGCCTGGGGACATTCAGTACTTC; CDR3: CASSLGGPGDIQYF
J: TRBJ2-1; D: TRBD2; size: once; V: TRBV15; DNA: TGTGCCACCAGCAGAGAGGGGAGCGGGAGTAGGTCCTACAATGAGCAGTTCTTC; CDR3: CATSREGSGSRSYNEQFF
J: TRBJ2-7; D: .; size: .; V: TRBV6-1; DNA: TGTGCCAGCAGTGACTCCCTCGGGGGCTACGAGCAGTACTTC; CDR3: CASSDSLGGYEQYF
J: TRBJ2-7; D: .; size: .; V: TRBV18; DNA: TGTGCCAGCTCACCCCCGGTCGTCGGGAGAACATACGAGCAGTACTTC; CDR3: CASSPPVVGRTYEQYF
J: TRBJ2-7; D: .; size: .; V: TRBV5-1; DNA: TGCGCCAGCAGCAAGGACGGGACCTACGAGCAGTACTTC; CDR3: CASSKDGTYEQYF
J: TRBJ1-5; D: .; size: .; V: TRBV28; DNA: TGTGCCAGCAGTGCACAGGGACAGCCCCAGCATTTT; CDR3: CASSAQGQPQHF
J: TRBJ2-7; D: TRBD1; size: .; V: TRBV5-1; DNA: TGCGCCAGCACCAACCCCGGAGGACAGGGCTCCTACGAGCAGTACTTC; CDR3: CASTNPGGQGSYEQYF
J: TRBJ1-4; D: .; size: .; V: TRBV9; DNA: TGTGCCAGCAGCGTAGGTCCACGGGGTAATGAAAAACTGTTTTTT; CDR3: CASSVGPRGNEKLFF
J: TRBJ2-7; D: TRBD2; size: .; V: TRBV18; DNA: TGTGCCAGCTCACCACAAGGGACTAGCGGGACCCGGATGGTCTACGAGCAGTACTTC; CDR3: CASSPQGTSGTRMVYEQYF
J: TRBJ2-7; D: .; size: once; V: TRBV5-1; DNA: TGCGCCAGCAGCTTGGGCAAAGGGGGGGCTTTCTACGAGCAGTACTTC; CDR3: CASSLGKGGAFYEQYF
J: TRBJ1-5; D: TRBD1; size: .; V: TRBV30; DNA: TGTGCCTGGAGTTGGGGGGGTGACAGGGAGGGTCAGCCCCAGCATTTT; CDR3: CAWSWGGDREGQPQHF
J: TRBJ2-4; D: TRBD2; size: .; V: TRBV27; DNA: TGTGCCAGCAGTCCCAGGGCTAGCGGGAGGCATCAGTACTTC; CDR3: CASSPRASGRHQYF
J: TRBJ1-1; D: .; size: .; V: TRBV5-1; DNA: TGCGCCAGCAGCTTGTACTGGACGAACACTGAAGCTTTCTTT; CDR3: CASSLYWTNTEAFF
J: TRBJ2-4; D: .; size: once; V: TRBV18; DNA: TGTGCCAGCTCACCATACCGGCTTAAGGACGCCAAAAACATTCAGTACTTC; CDR3: CASSPYRLKDAKNIQYF
J: TRBJ2-5; D: .; size: .; V: TRBV9; DNA: TGTGCCAGCAGCGTAGATCTAGTTAATCCACAAGAGACCCAGTACTTC; CDR3: CASSVDLVNPQETQYF
J: TRBJ2-5; D: .; size: .; V: TRBV7-2; DNA: TGTGCCAGCAGCTTAGACGGGATTGAGACCCAGTACTTC; CDR3: CASSLDGIETQYF
J: TRBJ1-3; D: .; size: .; V: TRBV6-9; DNA: TGTGCCACCGGGTTTGAGGTCTCTGGAAACACCATATATTTT; CDR3: CATGFEVSGNTIYF
J: TRBJ1-3; D: .; size: .; V: TRBV10-3; DNA: TGTGCCATCAGTGAGTTGTCCTCTGGAAACACCATATATTTT; CDR3: CAISELSSGNTIYF
J: TRBJ2-3; D: .; size: .; V: TRBV10-2; DNA: TGCGCCAGCAGTGGGGAGGTCTCCAGAAGCACAGATACGCAGTATTTT; CDR3: CASSGEVSRSTDTQYF
J: TRBJ2-3; D: .; size: .; V: TRBV5-1; DNA: TGCGCCAGCAGCTTGGTGTCAGCGAGCACAGATACGCAGTATTTT; CDR3: CASSLVSASTDTQYF
J: TRBJ2-6; D: .; size: .; V: TRBV2; DNA: TGTGCCAGCAGCCACCCCCGGGACTTCTCTGGGGCCAACGTCCTGACTTTC; CDR3: CASSHPRDFSGANVLTF
J: TRBJ1-1; D: .; size: .; V: TRBV29-1; DNA: TGCAGCGTTGAGGGGGTTGGTGACACTGAAGCTTTCTTT; CDR3: CSVEGVGDTEAFF
J: TRBJ2-3; D: TRBD2; size: .; V: TRBV13; DNA: TGTGCCAGCAGCTTAGCCTGGACTAGCGGGAGTGGGGATAGCACAGATACGCAGTATTTT; CDR3: CASSLAWTSGSGDSTDTQYF
J: TRBJ2-7; D: TRBD1; size: .; V: TRBV7-9; DNA: TGTGCCAGCAGCCCGAGGCCTGCGGGGACAGGGGTCCACGAGCAGTACTTC; CDR3: CASSPRPAGTGVHEQYF